What follows describes a single TCR beta chain. The target antigen is unknown. TCRdb analysed the RT-PCR reads with MiXCR anew, one entry per CDR3 protein. Of about 14,000 distinct CDR3 sequences detected, approximately 84% appear once; the ten largest clones hold over 0.6%. The V gene's germline CDR1 is SGDLS and CDR2 YYNGEE. Trimming took off 5 bases at V and 1 base at J, with 12 bases between the two ends. The CDR3 totals 14 residues. The sample belongs to a study of yellow fever vaccine responses in identical twins. Overall study findings and caveats: Reportedly, twins showed a vaccine T cell response that looked partly convergent and partly personalized.

This specimen was T cells from blood (PBMCs), unsorted or a sorted subset (not recorded which), taken before or after yellow fever vaccination (not recorded which). The sequence was obtained from a woman aged 18-30 years who received the yellow fever vaccine. The chain carries TRBV9 and TRBJ1-2; no clear D. CDR3 sequence reads: CASSGRIGNYGYTF. Here the CDR3 DNA reads TGTGCCAGCAGTGGGAGGATTGGTAACTATGGCTACACCTTC.